This TCR beta chain was recorded in a study of T cell responses to AZD1222 COVID-19 vaccine (TCRdb year 2021). In the study overall: AZD1222 recipients whose second dose came at about 4 weeks and those whose second dose came at about 12 weeks were combined into one group, since spike-specific TCR depth and breadth did not differ between the two schedules. A total of around 240 trial participants underwent TCR sequencing, of whom about 210 received two doses of AZD1222 and approximately 25 received two doses of the MenACWY control vaccine. Trial participants were enrolled into age subgroups of 18-55, 56-69 and 70-plus years, which contained about 160, 30 and 59 TCR-sequenced participants, respectively. General study outcomes and caveats: After two AZD1222 doses, both the breadth and the depth of spike-specific TCRs were significantly higher than at day 0 and than in MenACWY recipients. In the small 56-69-year group, the increase in depth fell short of significance, most likely because of low power. Most participants were white British and females outnumbered males, and the authors suggested that clonal diversity may have been underestimated. Vaccine-associated CD4 TCRs spanned the whole spike protein, with dominant responses in regions 160-218 and 743-854. Because no samples from the day 14 peak response were available, repertoires could be characterized only after the peak T cell response. Conclusions about previously exposed vaccinees are limited because only a handful of AZD1222 recipients were SARS-CoV-2 seropositive at baseline. Epitopes outside the regions mutated in the B.1.351 and B.1.1.7 variants were reportedly recognized by nearly half of the unique spike-specific TCRs.

The CDR3 regions of human TCRbeta chains were analyzed by immunosequencing. For the original study's pipeline: TCRs in the repertoires were compared against a reference library of SARS-CoV-2-specific TCRs that had been generated with the MIRA antigen-specificity platform. Breadth meant the fraction of unique TCRs that were SARS-CoV-2-associated, whereas depth meant the fraction of total T cells that were SARS-CoV-2-associated. Using the MIRA data, every spike-specific TCR was mapped to the spike region that the TCR reacted to and assigned to either a CD4 or a CD8 class. Log10-transformed breadth and depth values were compared by one-way ANOVA with Sidak's multiple comparisons tests. TCRdb took this table from immuneACCESS and kept in-frame rearrangements with V and J called. Such tables lack part of the clones; where checked against another copy, unresolved V genes explain under half of the gap, and the rest is unexplained. V and J calls and clone size are those listed in that table; D and trimming were worked out from the DNA. The sample contains 60,000 to 65,000 clones, over 80% of them found a single time. The ten most abundant clones make up about 7% of the sample.

As to this clone: Its antigen is not yet known. No base-level quality is on record; no much larger clone is a single base apart.

The intended sense of this specimen's time point label: baseline before first vaccination. Vaccinee samples came from UK trials COV001 and COV002, including a single-blind randomized controlled phase 2/3 trial of AZD1222 (ChAdOx1 nCoV-19) in healthy adults. Trial participant PBMC samples were collected at day 0 and day 28 after the second dose for TCRbeta chain sequencing. The CDR3 measures 16 amino acids from cysteine to phenylalanine. The DNA shown is the 48-base CDR3, in frame from base 1. The chain joins TRBV21-1 to TRBJ1-2. TRBV21-1 is a documented pseudogene. The sequence was collected from an adult in good health. The sequences come from peripheral blood, collected on day 0 of AZD1222 vaccination. The base sequence is TGTGCCAGCAGCAGGGGGACGATTGAAGGGGATTTAGGCTACACCTTC. Its protein reads: CASSRGTIEGDLGYTF.